A single sample is the source of the 30 T cell receptor beta chains below, sequenced in a study of blood T cell repertoires in COVID-19. The method was immunoSEQ multiplex PCR; TCRdb's version includes in-frame clones alone and lacks a portion of them. The sample has under 200,000 clones, around four fifths seen once. Sequencing was carried out using peripheral blood. Receptors were obtained from a woman in her sixties or seventies with COVID-19, enrolled during active disease.

The CDR3 is CASSRDRVRVDTEAFF. The CDR3 DNA follows: TGTGCCAGTAGTAGGGACAGGGTGAGGGTGGACACTGAAGCTTTCTTT. The genes are TRBV19 and TRBJ1-1; 9 nucleotides match TRBD1. J was trimmed by 3 bases and V by 4 bases; bases with no gene match: 9. The CDR3 is made up of 16 amino acids. Germline CDR1 and CDR2: LNHDA and SQIVND (reference sequence).

This rearrangement joins TRBV10-3 to TRBJ2-4; D perhaps matches TRBD1 (5 bases). Germline V gene lookup returns CDR1 ENHRY and CDR2 SYGVKD. The V and J ends lost 0 bases and 1 base respectively, with 13 bases between them. This CDR3 comprises 17 residues. This chain's CDR3 is CAISESQGRRAKNIQYF. The CDR3, as DNA: TGTGCCATCAGTGAGTCGCAGGGCAGGCGGGCCAAAAACATTCAGTACTTC.

This rearrangement joins TRBV5-4 to TRBJ2-2, with 7 bases lining up with TRBD1. The V gene end was trimmed by 6 bases and the J gene end by 1 base; junction bases not matched to a gene: 6. Germline V gives CDR1 SGHNT, CDR2 YYREEE (reference sequence). The CDR3 contains 15 residues. In DNA form, the CDR3 reads TGTGCCAGCATGACGACAGGGAAGAACACCGGGGAGCTGTTTTTT. Amino acids: CASMTTGKNTGELFF.

This chain uses TRBV10-1 with TRBJ1-1, with TRBD1 matching over 8 bases. This CDR3 has 16 residues. The trim removed 0 bases at V and 6 bases at J, leaving 9 bases unmatched. CDR1 and CDR2 from the germline V gene are WNHNN and SYGVQD (reference sequence). CDR3 amino acids: CASSESRATGGSEAFF. The CDR3 DNA reads as TGCGCCAGCAGTGAGTCACGGGCAACAGGGGGATCTGAAGCTTTCTTT.

This rearrangement joins TRBV5-1 to TRBJ2-3; 14 bases agree with TRBD2. V lost 3 bases, J lost 4 bases, and 4 bases stayed unmatched. Per the germline V gene, CDR1 is SGHRS and CDR2 is YFSETQ. The CDR3 is 16 residues long. The CDR3 sequence is CASSSRTSGRSDTQYF. The CDR3 bases are TGCGCCAGCAGCTCGAGGACTAGCGGGAGGTCAGATACGCAGTATTTT.

This chain connects TRBV11-2 to TRBJ2-1, with unresolved D. Germline CDR1 is SGHAT and CDR2 is FQNNGV. The CDR3 loop spans 14 amino acids. V was trimmed by 5 bases and J by 2 bases, leaving 10 bases between them. The CDR3 DNA sequence: TGTGCCAGCAGCCCTGACACCGCCTACAATGAGCAGTTCTTC. Protein product: CASSPDTAYNEQFF.

This chain links TRBV10-3 with TRBJ1-5; weak D call: TRBD1 (6 bases). The CDR3 is 13 residues long. V lost 6 bases and J lost 10, with 16 bases in between. Germline V lookup: CDR1 ENHRY, CDR2 SYGVKD. The CDR3 DNA follows: TGTGCCATCAGCCGGGACACCAGTGAACCCCAGCATTTT. Translation: CAISRDTSEPQHF.

The chain joins TRBV18 to TRBJ1-2; D is perhaps TRBD1 (5 bases). The V gene lost 2 bases and the J gene lost 6 bases, with 13 bases spanning the gap. CDR3 length: 14 amino acids. The germline gives CDR1 KGHSH, CDR2 LQKENI. CDR3 bases: TGTGCCAGCTCACCAACCCTTCAGACAGATGGCTACACCTTC. The encoded protein is CASSPTLQTDGYTF.

This chain uses TRBV19 with TRBJ2-5; tentatively, D is TRBD1 (6 bases). Germline V gives CDR1 LNHDA, CDR2 SQIVND (reference sequence). The CDR3 totals 16 residues. Trimming took 7 bases from V and 4 from J, leaving 22 bases between them. The CDR3 spells CASTGQGSALPETQYF. As DNA, the CDR3 is TGTGCCAGTACGGGGCAGGGGAGCGCCTTACCAGAGACCCAGTACTTC.

This clone has just a few counts. The chain employs TRBV28 and TRBJ2-1; D perhaps matches TRBD2 (7 bases). CDR1 is MDHEN, CDR2 SYDVKM, per germline. The V end lost 7 bases, the J end lost 4 bases, and 14 bases lay between the germline ends. This CDR3 is built from 14 residues. CDR3 sequence reads: CASISGGAYNEQFF. DNA of the CDR3: TGTGCCAGCATTTCGGGGGGCGCTTACAATGAGCAGTTCTTC.

The chain has TRBV27 and TRBJ2-4, with 7 bases identical to TRBD1. Trimming cost V 10 bases and J 7 bases; bases outside gene matches: 13. The CDR3 runs 14 residues. Germline CDR1 is MNHEY and CDR2 is SMNVEV (reference sequence). The CDR3 DNA sequence: TGTGCCACCATGGCTGCAGGGGGTGGGAACATTCAGTACTTC. This codes for CATMAAGGGNIQYF.

This clone was observed a single time. This rearrangement joins TRBV25-1 to TRBJ2-4; no firm D call. CDR1 and CDR2 from the germline V gene are MGHDK and SYGVNS. The V gene lost 1 base and the J gene lost 9 bases, with 13 bases spanning the gap. CDR3 length: 14 amino acids. CDR3 nucleotides: TGTGCCAGCAGTGAATTCGGCCGGAGTGGCATTCAGTACTTC. This sequence encodes CASSEFGRSGIQYF.

The chain is built from TRBV4-2 and TRBJ2-3; possibly TRBD2 for D (6 bases). The length of the CDR3 is 13 residues. V was trimmed by 5 bases and J by 0 bases, leaving 6 bases between them. The germline gives CDR1 LGHNA, CDR2 YNFKEQ. In DNA, the CDR3 is TGTGCCAGCAGCGGGACTAGCACAGATACGCAGTATTTT. It specifies CASSGTSTDTQYF.

The chain employs TRBV5-6 and TRBJ2-7; tentatively, D is TRBD2 (5 bases). This CDR3 region has 12 residues. Germline CDR1 SGHDT, CDR2 YYEEEE. V was trimmed by 4 bases and J by 3 bases, leaving 8 bases between them. CDR3: CASSTDYYEQYV. CDR3 coding DNA: TGTGCCAGCAGCACAGACTACTACGAGCAGTACGTC.

This clone was seen once. The CDR3 DNA reads as TGTGCCAGCAGTACAACAACGGGACTCCGGAGCTCTGGAAACACCATATATTTT. Amino acid sequence: CASSTTTGLRSSGNTIYF. The V gene is TRBV27, the J gene TRBJ1-3, with D possibly matching TRBD1 (5 bases). This CDR3 contains 18 residues. V was shortened by 5 bases and J by 0 bases, with 20 bases between the two germline ends. Germline assignment: CDR1 MNHEY and CDR2 SMNVEV (reference sequence).

The CDR3 reads CATSRAGWWNTEAFF. CDR3 in DNA: TGTGCCACCAGCAGAGCGGGTTGGTGGAACACTGAAGCTTTCTTT. The V and J genes are TRBV15 and TRBJ1-1; D remains unclear. Trimming removed 1 base at V and 1 base at J, with 10 bases between. This CDR3 spans 15 amino acids. Germline V lookup: CDR1 LNHNV, CDR2 YYDKDF (reference sequence).

The chain joins TRBV10-1 to TRBJ1-3; tentatively, D is TRBD1 (5 bases). Trimming stripped 7 bases from V and 4 bases from J, with 17 bases between. This CDR3 spans 15 amino acids. CDR1 is WNHNN and CDR2 is SYGVQD in the germline V gene (reference sequence). CDR3 residues: CASNPTGGSGNTIYF. The CDR3 bases are TGCGCCAGCAACCCCACGGGGGGATCGGGAAACACCATATATTTT.

V gene TRBV6-5 combines with J gene TRBJ1-2; 7 bases fit TRBD1. This CDR3 comprises 13 residues. The V gene end was trimmed by 7 bases and the J gene end by 3 bases; junction bases not matched to a gene: 5. Per germline, CDR1 MNHEY and CDR2 SVGAGI. CDR3 in amino acids: CASTRDRDYGYTF. CDR3 DNA sequence: TGTGCCAGCACCCGAGACAGGGACTATGGCTACACCTTC.

The V and J genes are TRBV6-5 and TRBJ2-6; 9 bases fit TRBD1. The CDR3 length is 15 residues. Germline V gene lookup returns CDR1 MNHEY and CDR2 SVGAGI. V lost 6 bases and J lost 5; bases outside the gene matches: 5. Here the CDR3 reads CASSSQGARANVLTF. Written as DNA, the CDR3 is TGTGCCAGCAGCTCACAGGGGGCTCGGGCCAACGTCCTGACTTTC.

This chain uses TRBV6-2 or TRBV6-3 with TRBJ2-7; 10 bases match TRBD1. This CDR3 is 14 amino acids long. V shed 6 bases, J shed 2 bases, and the junction held 4 bases outside the gene matches. Germline CDR1 MNHEY, CDR2 SVGEGT. CDR3 nucleotides: TGTGCCAGCAGCCGCGGACAGGGGGCCTACGAGCAGTACGTC. Protein sequence: CASSRGQGAYEQYV.

The chain is built from TRBV2 and TRBJ2-2, with D uncertain. CDR3 length equals 12 residues. V lost 5 bases, J lost 3 bases, and 4 bases lay in between. From germline, CDR1 is SNHLY and CDR2 FYNNEI. CDR3 loop: CASSPYTGELFF. CDR3 DNA: TGTGCCAGCAGTCCATACACCGGGGAGCTGTTTTTT.

The V and J genes are TRBV28 and TRBJ2-3, with D possibly being TRBD2 (6 bases). From germline, CDR1 is MDHEN and CDR2 SYDVKM. CDR3 size: 11 residues. CDR3 sequence: CGSGGADTQYF. The CDR3 coding sequence is TGTGGTAGCGGAGGAGCAGATACGCAGTATTTT.

This clone has a single count. The chain couples TRBV6-1 to TRBJ1-2; D is possibly TRBD1 (6 bases). Trimming pared 3 bases from V and 7 bases from J, leaving 12 bases between. Germline V gives CDR1 MNHNS, CDR2 SASEGT. The CDR3 spans 13 residues. The CDR3 reads CASSEWGQSGYTF. CDR3 nucleotides: TGTGCCAGCAGTGAGTGGGGGCAAAGTGGCTACACCTTC.

This chain joins TRBV9 and TRBJ1-1; perhaps TRBD1 as D (5 bases). V lost 4 bases to trimming and J lost 7 bases, with 17 bases between them. This CDR3 has 14 amino acids. Germline-derived CDR1 and CDR2 are SGDLS and YYNGEE. CDR3 in DNA: TGTGCCAGCAGCCCCCATCCGGGGGGAGGTGAAGCTTTCTTT. Its translation is CASSPHPGGGEAFF.

The V and J genes are TRBV20-1 and TRBJ1-1; D uncertain. The germline V and J ends were trimmed by 3 bases and 1 base, with 15 bases remaining between them. Germline V gene lookup returns CDR1 DFQATT and CDR2 SNEGSKA (reference sequence). The CDR3 consists of 15 residues. The CDR3 sequence is CSASVRTPGNTEAFF. CDR3 nucleotide sequence: TGCAGTGCTAGTGTACGGACTCCTGGGAACACTGAAGCTTTCTTT.

V is TRBV10-1 and J is TRBJ2-2; 9 positions match TRBD2. The CDR3 covers 14 residues. CDR1 and CDR2 (germline): WNHNN, SYGVQD (reference sequence). V gave up 8 bases and J gave up 1 base; unmatched junction bases: 2. The CDR3 DNA follows: TGCGCCAGCCAACTAGCGGGGAACACCGGGGAGCTGTTTTTT. As protein: CASQLAGNTGELFF.

Only one count was recorded for this clone. The rearrangement links TRBV6-4 to TRBJ1-1; a possible D gene is TRBD1 (6 bases). This CDR3 contains 13 residues. Germline lookup yields CDR1 MRHNA and CDR2 SNTAGT. Trimming removed 5 bases at V and 6 bases at J, with 13 bases between. The CDR3 here is CASSSAGGAEAFF. The CDR3 nucleotides are TGTGCCAGCAGTTCGGCGGGGGGCGCTGAAGCTTTCTTT.

This sequence joins TRBV9 and TRBJ1-2; 9 bases match TRBD1. There are 16 residues in the CDR3. In germline, CDR1 is SGDLS, CDR2 YYNGEE. J was trimmed by 6 bases and V by 4 bases; bases with no gene match: 13. The CDR3 DNA follows: TGTGCCAGCAGCCCTTCCCGGGACAGGGTATTGAATGGCTACACCTTC. This codes for CASSPSRDRVLNGYTF. Drawing the rest from reference TRBV9 and TRBJ1-2, the complete variable domain is DSGVTQTPKHLITATGQRVTLRCSPRSGDLSVYWYQQSLDQGLQFLIQYYNGEERAKGNILERFSAQQFPDLHSELNLSSLELGDSALYFCASSPSRDRVLNGYTFGSGTRLTVV.

This clone has more than one count but fewer than ten. This chain connects TRBV2 to TRBJ1-5; maybe TRBD1 (5 bases). Germline loops: CDR1 SNHLY, CDR2 FYNNEI. The V end lost 7 bases, the J end lost 2 bases, and 18 bases lay between the germline ends. The CDR3 runs to 16 residues. DNA of the CDR3: TGTGCCAGCAAGGTGGGCGGCAGGGTGGGCAATCAGCCCCAGCATTTT. Translated: CASKVGGRVGNQPQHF.

The chain joins TRBV7-9 to TRBJ2-7, with 10 bases aligning to TRBD2. CDR1 SEHNR and CDR2 FQNEAQ come from the germline V gene (reference sequence). The CDR3 contains 16 residues. V lost 3 bases to trimming and J lost 4 bases; unmatched junction nucleotides: 9. CDR3 in DNA: TGTGCCAGCAGCTTTACCCTAAGCGGGGGGGAATACGAGCAGTACGTC. Encoded protein: CASSFTLSGGEYEQYV.